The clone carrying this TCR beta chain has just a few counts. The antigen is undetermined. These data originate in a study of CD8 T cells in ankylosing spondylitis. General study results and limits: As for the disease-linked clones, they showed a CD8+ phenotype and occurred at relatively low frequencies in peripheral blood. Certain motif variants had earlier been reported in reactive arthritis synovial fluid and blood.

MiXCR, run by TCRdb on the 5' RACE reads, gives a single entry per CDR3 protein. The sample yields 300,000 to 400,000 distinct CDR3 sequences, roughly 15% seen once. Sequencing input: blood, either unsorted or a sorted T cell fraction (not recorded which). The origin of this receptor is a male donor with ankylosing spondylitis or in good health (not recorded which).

CDR3 nucleotides: TGTGCCAGCAGCGACGTAGGACAGCGGAACACTGAAGCTTTCTTT. Translating it yields CASSDVGQRNTEAFF. V and J are TRBV5-5 and TRBJ1-1, with D possibly matching TRBD1 (6 bases). The CDR3 length is 15 residues. V was clipped by 4 bases and J by 1 base, with 14 bases between them. Germline CDR1 reads SGHKS; CDR2 reads YYEKEE (reference sequence).